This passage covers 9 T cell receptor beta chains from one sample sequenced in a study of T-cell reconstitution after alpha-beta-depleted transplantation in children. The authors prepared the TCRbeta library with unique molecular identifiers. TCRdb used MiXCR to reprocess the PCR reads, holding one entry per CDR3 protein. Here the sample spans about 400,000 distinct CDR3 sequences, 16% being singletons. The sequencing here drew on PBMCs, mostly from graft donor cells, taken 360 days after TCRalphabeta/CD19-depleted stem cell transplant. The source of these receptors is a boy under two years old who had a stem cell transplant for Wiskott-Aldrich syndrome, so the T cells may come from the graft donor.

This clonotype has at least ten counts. This CDR3 is CASSVAHNEQFF. CDR3 sequence (DNA): TGTGCCAGCAGTGTTGCCCACAATGAGCAGTTCTTC. V usage is TRBV25-1 and J usage is TRBJ2-1; D gene unclear. The CDR3 totals 12 residues. V was cut by 4 bases and J by 5 bases, with 6 bases left in between. Germline V gives CDR1 MGHDK, CDR2 SYGVNS. The variable domain in full, with the rest retrieved from reference TRBV25-1 and TRBJ2-1, is EADIYQTPRYLVIGTGKKITLECSQTMGHDKMYWYQQDPGMELHLIHYSYGVNSTEKGDLSSESTVSRIRTEHFPLTLESARPSHTSQYLCASSVAHNEQFFGPGTRLTVL.

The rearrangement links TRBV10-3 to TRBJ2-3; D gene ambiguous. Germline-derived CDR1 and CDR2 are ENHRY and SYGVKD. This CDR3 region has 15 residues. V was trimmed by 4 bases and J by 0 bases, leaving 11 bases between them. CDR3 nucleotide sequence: TGTGCCATCAGTGGGCTGGCGCTTAGCACAGATACGCAGTATTTT. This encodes CAISGLALSTDTQYF.

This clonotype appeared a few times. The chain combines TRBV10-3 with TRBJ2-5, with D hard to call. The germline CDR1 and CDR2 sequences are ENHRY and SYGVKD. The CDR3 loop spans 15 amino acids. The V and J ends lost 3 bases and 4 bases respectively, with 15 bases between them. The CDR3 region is CAISDFHKKVETQYF. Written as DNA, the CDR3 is TGTGCCATCAGTGATTTCCACAAAAAAGTAGAGACCCAGTACTTC.

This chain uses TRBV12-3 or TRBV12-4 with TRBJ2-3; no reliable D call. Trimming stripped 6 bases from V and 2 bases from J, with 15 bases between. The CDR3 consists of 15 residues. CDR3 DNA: TGTGCCAGCAGCTCCCTATCGAGATTCACAGATACGCAGTATTTT. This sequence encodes CASSSLSRFTDTQYF.

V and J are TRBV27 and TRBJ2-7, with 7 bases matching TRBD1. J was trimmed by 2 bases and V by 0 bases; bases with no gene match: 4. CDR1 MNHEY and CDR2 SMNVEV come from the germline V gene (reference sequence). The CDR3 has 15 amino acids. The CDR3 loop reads CASSLSQGLPYEQYF. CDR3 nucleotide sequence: TGTGCCAGCAGTTTATCACAGGGGCTACCCTACGAGCAGTACTTC.

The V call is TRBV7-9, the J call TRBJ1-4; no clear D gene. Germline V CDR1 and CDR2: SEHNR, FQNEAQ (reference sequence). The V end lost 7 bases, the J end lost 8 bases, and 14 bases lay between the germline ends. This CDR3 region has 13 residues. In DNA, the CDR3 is TGTGCCAGCAAGACAATGTTCGAAGAAAAACTGTTTTTT. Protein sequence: CASKTMFEEKLFF.

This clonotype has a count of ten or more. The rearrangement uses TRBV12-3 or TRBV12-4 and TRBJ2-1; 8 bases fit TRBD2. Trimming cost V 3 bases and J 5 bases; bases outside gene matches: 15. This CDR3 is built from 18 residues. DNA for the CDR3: TGTGCCAGCAGTTTCAGGAGGGCCCTCGGACTAGCTCACAATGAGCAGTTCTTC. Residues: CASSFRRALGLAHNEQFF.

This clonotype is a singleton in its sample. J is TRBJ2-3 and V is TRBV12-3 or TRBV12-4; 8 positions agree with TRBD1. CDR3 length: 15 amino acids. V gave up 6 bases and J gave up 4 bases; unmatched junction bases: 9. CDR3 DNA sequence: TGTGCCAGCAGCCGTACAGGGGGGACAGCAGATACGCAGTATTTT. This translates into CASSRTGGTADTQYF.

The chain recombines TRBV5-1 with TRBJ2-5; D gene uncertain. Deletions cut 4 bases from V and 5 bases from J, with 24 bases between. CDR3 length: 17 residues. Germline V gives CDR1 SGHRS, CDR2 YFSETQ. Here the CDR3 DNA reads TGCGCCAGCAGCATACTCAGGTCACCCGAGGCTGGGGAGACCCAGTACTTC. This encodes CASSILRSPEAGETQYF.